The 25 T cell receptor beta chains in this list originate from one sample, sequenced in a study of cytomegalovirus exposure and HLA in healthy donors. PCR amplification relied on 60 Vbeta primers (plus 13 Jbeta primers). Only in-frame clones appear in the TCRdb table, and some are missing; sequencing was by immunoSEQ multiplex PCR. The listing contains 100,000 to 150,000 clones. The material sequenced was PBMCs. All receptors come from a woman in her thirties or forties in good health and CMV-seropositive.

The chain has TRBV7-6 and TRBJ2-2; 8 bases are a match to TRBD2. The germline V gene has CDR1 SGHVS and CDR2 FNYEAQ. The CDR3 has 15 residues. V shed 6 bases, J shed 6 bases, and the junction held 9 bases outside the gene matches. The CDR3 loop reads CASSSSGSGAGELFF. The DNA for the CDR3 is TGTGCCAGCAGTTCCAGCGGGAGCGGTGCCGGGGAGCTGTTTTTT. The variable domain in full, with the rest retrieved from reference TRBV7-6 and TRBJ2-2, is GAGVSQSPRYKVTKRGQDVALRCDPISGHVSLYWYRQALGQGPEFLTYFNYEAQQDKSGLPNDRFSAERPEGSISTLTIQRTEQRDSAMYRCASSSSGSGAGELFFGEGSRLTVL.

Here the CDR3 reads CATRLAGYNEQFF. CDR3 DNA sequence: TGTGCCACCAGACTAGCGGGGTACAATGAGCAGTTCTTC. The chain carries TRBV19 and TRBJ2-1, with 11 positions matching TRBD2. V gave up 10 bases and J gave up 4 bases; unmatched junction bases: 3. The CDR3 extends over 13 amino acids. The germline gives CDR1 LNHDA, CDR2 SQIVND (reference sequence).

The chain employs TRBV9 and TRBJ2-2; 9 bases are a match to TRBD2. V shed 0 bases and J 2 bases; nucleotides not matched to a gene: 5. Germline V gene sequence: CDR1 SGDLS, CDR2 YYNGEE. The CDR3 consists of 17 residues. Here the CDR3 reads CASSVGVGTSNTGELFF. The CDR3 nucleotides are TGTGCCAGCAGCGTAGGGGTAGGGACTAGCAACACCGGGGAGCTGTTTTTT.

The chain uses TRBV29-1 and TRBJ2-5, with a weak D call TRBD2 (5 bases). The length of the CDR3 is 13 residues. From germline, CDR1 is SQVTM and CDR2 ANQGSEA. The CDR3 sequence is CSYTTTAQETQYF. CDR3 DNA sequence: TGCAGTTACACGACTACCGCACAAGAGACCCAGTACTTC.

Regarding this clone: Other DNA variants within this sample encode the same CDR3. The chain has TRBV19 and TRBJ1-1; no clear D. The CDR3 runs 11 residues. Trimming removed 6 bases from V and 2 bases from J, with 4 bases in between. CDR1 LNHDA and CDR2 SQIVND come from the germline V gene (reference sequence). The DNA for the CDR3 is TGTGCCAGTAGGAGAAACACTGAAGCTTTCTTT. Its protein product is CASRRNTEAFF.

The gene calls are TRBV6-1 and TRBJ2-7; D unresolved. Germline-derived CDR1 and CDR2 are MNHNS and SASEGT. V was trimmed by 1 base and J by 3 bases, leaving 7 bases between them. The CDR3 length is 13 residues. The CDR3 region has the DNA TGTGCCAGCAGTGAAGAGAGGTTCTACGAGCAGTACTTC. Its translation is CASSEERFYEQYF.

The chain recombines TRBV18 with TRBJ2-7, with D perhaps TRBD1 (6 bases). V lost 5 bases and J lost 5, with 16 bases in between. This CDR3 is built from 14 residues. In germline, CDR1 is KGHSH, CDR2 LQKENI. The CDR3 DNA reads TGTGCCAGCTCAACCCAGCGGAAGGGGGACGAGCAGTACTTC. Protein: CASSTQRKGDEQYF.

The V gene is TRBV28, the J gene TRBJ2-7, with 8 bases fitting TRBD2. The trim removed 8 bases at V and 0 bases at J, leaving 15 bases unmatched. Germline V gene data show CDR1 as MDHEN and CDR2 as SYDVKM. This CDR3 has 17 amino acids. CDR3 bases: TGTGCCAGCGTAGTAGGAGTAGCGGGGCCGAGCTCCTACGAGCAGTACTTC. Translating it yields CASVVGVAGPSSYEQYF.

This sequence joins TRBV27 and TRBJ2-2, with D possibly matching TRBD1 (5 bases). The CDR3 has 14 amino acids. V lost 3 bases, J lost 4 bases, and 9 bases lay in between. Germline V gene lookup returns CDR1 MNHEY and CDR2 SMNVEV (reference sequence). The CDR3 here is CASSFTQGTGELFF. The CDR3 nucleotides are TGTGCCAGCAGTTTCACCCAGGGCACCGGGGAGCTGTTTTTT.

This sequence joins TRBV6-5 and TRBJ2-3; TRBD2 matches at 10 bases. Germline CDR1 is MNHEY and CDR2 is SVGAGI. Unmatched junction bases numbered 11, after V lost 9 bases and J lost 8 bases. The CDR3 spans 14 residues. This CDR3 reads CASKRASGSATQYF. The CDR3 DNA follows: TGTGCCAGTAAACGGGCTAGCGGGAGCGCTACGCAGTATTTT.

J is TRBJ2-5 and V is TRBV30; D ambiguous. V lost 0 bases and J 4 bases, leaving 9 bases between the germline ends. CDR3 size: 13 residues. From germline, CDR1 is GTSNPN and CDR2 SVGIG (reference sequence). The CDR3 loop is CAWSVGARETQYF. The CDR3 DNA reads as TGTGCCTGGAGTGTTGGAGCTCGAGAGACCCAGTACTTC.

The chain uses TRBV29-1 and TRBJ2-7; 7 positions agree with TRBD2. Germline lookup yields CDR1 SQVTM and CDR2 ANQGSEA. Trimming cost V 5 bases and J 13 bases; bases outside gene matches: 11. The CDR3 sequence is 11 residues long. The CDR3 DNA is TGCAGCGTTAGGGAGGGCCCCCTGGGTTACTTC. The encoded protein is CSVREGPLGYF.

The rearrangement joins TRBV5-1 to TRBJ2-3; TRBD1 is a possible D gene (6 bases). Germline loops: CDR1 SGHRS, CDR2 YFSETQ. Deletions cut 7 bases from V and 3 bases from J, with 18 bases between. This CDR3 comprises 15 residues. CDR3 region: CASSLEWQGTDTQYF. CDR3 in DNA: TGCGCCAGCTCCCTGGAGTGGCAGGGGACAGATACGCAGTATTTT. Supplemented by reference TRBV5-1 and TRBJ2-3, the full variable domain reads KAGVTQTPRYLIKTRGQQVTLSCSPISGHRSVSWYQQTPGQGLQFLFEYFSETQRNKGNFPGRFSGRQFSNSRSEMNVSTLELGDSALYLCASSLEWQGTDTQYFGPGTRLTVL.

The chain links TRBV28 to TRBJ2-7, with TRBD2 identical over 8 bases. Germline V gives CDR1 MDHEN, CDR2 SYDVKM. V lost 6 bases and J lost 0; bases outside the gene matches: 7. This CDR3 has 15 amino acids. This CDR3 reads CASSYPSGFSYEQYF. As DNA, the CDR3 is TGTGCCAGCAGCTATCCTAGCGGGTTCTCCTACGAGCAGTACTTC. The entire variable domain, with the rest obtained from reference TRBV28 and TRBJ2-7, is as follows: DVKVTQSSRYLVKRTGEKVFLECVQDMDHENMFWYRQDPGLGLRLIYFSYDVKMKEKGDIPEGYSVSREKKERFSLILESASTNQTSMYLCASSYPSGFSYEQYFGPGTRLTVT.

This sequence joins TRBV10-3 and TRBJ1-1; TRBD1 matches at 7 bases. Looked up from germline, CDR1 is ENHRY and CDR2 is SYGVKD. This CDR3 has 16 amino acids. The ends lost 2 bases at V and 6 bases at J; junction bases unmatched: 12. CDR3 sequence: CAISEGWERGHPEAFF. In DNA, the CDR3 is TGTGCCATCAGTGAGGGTTGGGAGAGGGGGCACCCTGAAGCTTTCTTT.

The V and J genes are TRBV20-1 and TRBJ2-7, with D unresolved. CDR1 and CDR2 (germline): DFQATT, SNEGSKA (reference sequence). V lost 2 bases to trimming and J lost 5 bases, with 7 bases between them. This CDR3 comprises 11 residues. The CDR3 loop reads CSARWLNEQYF. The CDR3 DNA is TGCAGTGCTAGATGGCTTAACGAGCAGTACTTC.

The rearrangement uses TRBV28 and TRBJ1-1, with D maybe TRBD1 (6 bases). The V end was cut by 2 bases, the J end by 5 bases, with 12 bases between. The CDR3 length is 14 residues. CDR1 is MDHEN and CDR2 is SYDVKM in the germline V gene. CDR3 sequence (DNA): TGTGCCAGCAGTTTACCAGGGGTATGGACTGAAGCTTTCTTT. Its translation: CASSLPGVWTEAFF.

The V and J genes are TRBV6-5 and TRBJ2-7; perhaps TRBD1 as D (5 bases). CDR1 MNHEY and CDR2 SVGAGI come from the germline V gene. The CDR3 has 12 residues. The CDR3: CTTSDTSYEQYF. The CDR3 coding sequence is TGTACCACCTCGGACACCTCCTACGAGCAGTACTTC.

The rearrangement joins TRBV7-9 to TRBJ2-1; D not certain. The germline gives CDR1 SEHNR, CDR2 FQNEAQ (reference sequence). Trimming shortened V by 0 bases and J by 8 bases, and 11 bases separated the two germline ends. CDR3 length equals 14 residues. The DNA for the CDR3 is TGTGCCAGCAGCTTAGCAGACTCGGCCGATGAGCAGTTCTTC. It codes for CASSLADSADEQFF. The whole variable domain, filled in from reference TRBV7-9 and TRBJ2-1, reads DTGVSQNPRHKITKRGQNVTFRCDPISEHNRLYWYRQTLGQGPEFLTYFQNEAQLEKSRLLSDRFSAERPKGSFSTLEIQRTEQGDSAMYLCASSLADSADEQFFGPGTRLTVL.

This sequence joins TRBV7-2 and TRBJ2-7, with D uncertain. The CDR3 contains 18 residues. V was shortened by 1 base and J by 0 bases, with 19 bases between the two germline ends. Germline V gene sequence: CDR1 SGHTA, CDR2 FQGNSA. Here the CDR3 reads CASSLDLRSVEASYEQYF. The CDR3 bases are TGTGCCAGCAGCTTAGACCTCCGGAGTGTGGAAGCCTCCTACGAGCAGTACTTC.

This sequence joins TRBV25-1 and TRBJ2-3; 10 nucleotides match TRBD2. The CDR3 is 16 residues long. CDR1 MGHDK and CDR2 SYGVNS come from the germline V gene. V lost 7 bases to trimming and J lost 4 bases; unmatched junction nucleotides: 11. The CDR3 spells CASTSGASGSADTQYF. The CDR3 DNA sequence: TGTGCCAGCACCTCAGGGGCTAGCGGGAGCGCAGATACGCAGTATTTT.

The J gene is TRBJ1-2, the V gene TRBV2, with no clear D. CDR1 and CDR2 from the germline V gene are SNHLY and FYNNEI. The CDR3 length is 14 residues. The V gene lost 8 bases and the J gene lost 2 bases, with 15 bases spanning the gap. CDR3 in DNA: TGTGCCAGCCGCTGGGAGGGAGGGAACTATGGCTACACCTTC. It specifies CASRWEGGNYGYTF.

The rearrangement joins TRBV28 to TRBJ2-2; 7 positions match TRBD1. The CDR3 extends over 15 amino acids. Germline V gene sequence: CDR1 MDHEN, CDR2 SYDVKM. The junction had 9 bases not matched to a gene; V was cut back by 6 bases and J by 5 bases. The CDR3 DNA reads TGTGCCAGCAGAAGGGACAGCGAGGGAACCGGGGAGCTGTTTTTT. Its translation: CASRRDSEGTGELFF.

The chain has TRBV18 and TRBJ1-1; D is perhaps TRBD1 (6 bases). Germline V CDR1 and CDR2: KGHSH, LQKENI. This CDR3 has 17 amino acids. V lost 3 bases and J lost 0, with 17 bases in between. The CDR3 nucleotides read TGTGCCAGCTCACCCCTACCGACAGGTAACATGAACACTGAAGCTTTCTTT. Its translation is CASSPLPTGNMNTEAFF.

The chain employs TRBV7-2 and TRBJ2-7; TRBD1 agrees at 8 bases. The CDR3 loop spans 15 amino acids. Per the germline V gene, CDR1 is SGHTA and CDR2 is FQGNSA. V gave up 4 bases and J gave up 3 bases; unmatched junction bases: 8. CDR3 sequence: CASSYETGAFYEQYF. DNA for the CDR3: TGTGCCAGCAGCTACGAGACAGGGGCCTTCTACGAGCAGTACTTC.